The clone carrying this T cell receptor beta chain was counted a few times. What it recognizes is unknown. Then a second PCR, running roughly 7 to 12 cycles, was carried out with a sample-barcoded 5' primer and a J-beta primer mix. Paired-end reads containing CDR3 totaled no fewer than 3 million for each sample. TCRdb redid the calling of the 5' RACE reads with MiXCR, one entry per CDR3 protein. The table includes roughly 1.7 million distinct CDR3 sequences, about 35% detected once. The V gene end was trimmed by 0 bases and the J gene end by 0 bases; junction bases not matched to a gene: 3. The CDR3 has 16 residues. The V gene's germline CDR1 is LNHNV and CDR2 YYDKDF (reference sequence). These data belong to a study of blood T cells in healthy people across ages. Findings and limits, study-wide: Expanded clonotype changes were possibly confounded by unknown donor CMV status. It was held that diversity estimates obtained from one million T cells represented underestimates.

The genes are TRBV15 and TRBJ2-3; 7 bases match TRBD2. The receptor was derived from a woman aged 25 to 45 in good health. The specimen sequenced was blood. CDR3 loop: CATSRDRAGSTDTQYF. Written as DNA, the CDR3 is TGTGCCACCAGCAGAGATCGAGCGGGGAGCACAGATACGCAGTATTTT.